This TCR beta chain was identified in a study of T cell changes during pregnancy in multiple sclerosis (dated by TCRdb to the late 2010s). With respect to the entire study: Changes in the T cell repertoire over the course of pregnancy were examined in this study in women with multiple sclerosis.

This clone was seen only a few times. Its antigen remains unidentified. Base qualities were left out, and no much larger clone turns up one base away. Receptors were amplified or captured by the immunoSEQ multiplex PCR assay. The immuneACCESS repertoire file appears here via TCRdb, limited to in-frame rearrangements. These files lack a portion of the clones; in checked studies, under half of the deficit traces to unresolved V genes, and the cause of the others is not known. In this sample the table shows more than 80,000 clones, about 91% of which occur a single time. Of the sample, 3.5% falls within the top ten clones. Trimming removed 6 bases from V and 7 bases from J; the gene matches leave 14 bases unexplained. The CDR3 runs 15 residues from the cysteine to the phenylalanine. Only CDR3 DNA is held: 45 bases, read in frame from base 1. CDR1 and CDR2 are drawn from the germline V gene: MDHEN, SYDVKM.

The chain is made from TRBV28 and TRBJ2-7; the central 8 bases match TRBD1. The starting material was PBMCs, obtained in the first trimester of pregnancy. The TCR was taken from a female donor in good health, serving as a control in a pregnancy study. Some clones in this sample may be carry-over from other donors' samples. The CDR3 has the sequence CASSRPGGAMREQYF. At the DNA level, the sequence is TGTGCCAGCAGCCGCCCAGGGGGCGCCATGAGGGAGCAGTACTTC.